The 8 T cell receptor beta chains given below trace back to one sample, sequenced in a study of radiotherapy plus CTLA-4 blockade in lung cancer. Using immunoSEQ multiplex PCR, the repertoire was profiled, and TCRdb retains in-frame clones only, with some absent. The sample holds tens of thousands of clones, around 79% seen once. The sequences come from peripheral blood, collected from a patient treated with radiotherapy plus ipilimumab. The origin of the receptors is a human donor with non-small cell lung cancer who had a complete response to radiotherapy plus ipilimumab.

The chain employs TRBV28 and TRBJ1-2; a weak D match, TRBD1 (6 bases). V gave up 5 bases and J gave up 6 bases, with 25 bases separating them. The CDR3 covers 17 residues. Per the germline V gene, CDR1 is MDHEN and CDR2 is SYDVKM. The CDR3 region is CASSPPILHRVGNGYTF. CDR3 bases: TGTGCCAGCAGTCCTCCTATACTACACAGGGTAGGGAATGGCTACACCTTC.

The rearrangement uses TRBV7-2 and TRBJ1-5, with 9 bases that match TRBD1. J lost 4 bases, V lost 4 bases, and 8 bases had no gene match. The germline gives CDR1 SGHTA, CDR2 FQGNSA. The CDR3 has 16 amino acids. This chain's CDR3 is CASSSMDRGGNQPQHF. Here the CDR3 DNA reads TGTGCCAGCAGCTCGATGGACAGGGGTGGAAATCAGCCCCAGCATTTT.

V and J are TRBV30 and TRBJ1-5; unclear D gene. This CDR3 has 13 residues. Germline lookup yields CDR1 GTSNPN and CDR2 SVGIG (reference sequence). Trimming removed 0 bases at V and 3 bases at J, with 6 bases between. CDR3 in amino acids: CAWSVQDNQPQHF. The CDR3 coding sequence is TGTGCCTGGAGTGTCCAGGACAATCAGCCCCAGCATTTT.

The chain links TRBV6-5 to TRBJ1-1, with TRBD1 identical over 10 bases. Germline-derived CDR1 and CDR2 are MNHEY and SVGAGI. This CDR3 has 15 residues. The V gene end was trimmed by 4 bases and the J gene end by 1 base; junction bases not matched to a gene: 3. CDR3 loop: CASSSWTGGNTEAFF. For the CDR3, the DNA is TGTGCCAGCAGTTCCTGGACAGGGGGGAACACTGAAGCTTTCTTT.

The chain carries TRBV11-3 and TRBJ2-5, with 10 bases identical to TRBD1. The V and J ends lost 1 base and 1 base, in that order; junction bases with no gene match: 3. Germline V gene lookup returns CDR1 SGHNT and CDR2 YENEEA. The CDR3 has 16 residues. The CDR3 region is CASSLGGTGAQETQYF. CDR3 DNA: TGTGCCAGCAGCTTAGGCGGGACAGGGGCCCAAGAGACCCAGTACTTC.

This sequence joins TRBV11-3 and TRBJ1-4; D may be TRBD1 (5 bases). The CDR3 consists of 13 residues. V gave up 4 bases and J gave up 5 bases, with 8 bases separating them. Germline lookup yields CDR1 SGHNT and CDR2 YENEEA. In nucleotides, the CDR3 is TGTGCCAGCAGCTCTGACAGAAATGAAAAACTGTTTTTT. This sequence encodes CASSSDRNEKLFF.

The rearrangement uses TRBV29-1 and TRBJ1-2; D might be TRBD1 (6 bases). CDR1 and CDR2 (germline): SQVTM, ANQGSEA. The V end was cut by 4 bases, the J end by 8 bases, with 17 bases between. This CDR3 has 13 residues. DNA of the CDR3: TGCAGCGTTGGCACGGCCTCAGGGGAGGGCTACACCTTC. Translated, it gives CSVGTASGEGYTF.

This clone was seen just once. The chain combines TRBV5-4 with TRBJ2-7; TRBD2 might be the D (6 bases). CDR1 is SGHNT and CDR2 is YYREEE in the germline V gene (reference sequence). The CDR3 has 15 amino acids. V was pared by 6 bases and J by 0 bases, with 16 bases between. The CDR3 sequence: CASKEGSTSSYEQYF. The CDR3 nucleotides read TGTGCCAGCAAGGAGGGGAGCACCAGCTCCTACGAGCAGTACTTC.